These 24 T cell receptor beta chains share one sample of origin, sequenced in a study of tumor and adjacent non-tumor tissue in lung cancer (dated by TCRdb to 2017 to 2018). Library construction relied on multiplex PCR. Sequenced on an Illumina HiSeq 2500. TCRbeta libraries were constructed through three rounds of nested PCR with primers (Table S4) according to protocols adapted from ARM-PCR. TCRdb reprocessing: public reads trimmed at Q25 with fastp, clones called with MiXCR, in-frame beta chains kept. Each CDR3 protein gets just one entry, which takes the most common genes and DNA from the rows behind it. This sample is represented by 200,000 or so distinct CDR3 sequences; about 76% of them were singletons. The leading ten clones occupy under 30% of the sample. RNA was isolated from bulk unsorted tissue, and RNA quality was assessed with a NanoDrop ND-1000 and an Agilent 2100. Sequencing was done on a sample of lung tumor tissue. These receptor sequences come from a man aged 60 to 69 with non-small cell lung cancer.

The J gene is TRBJ2-7, the V gene TRBV20-1; TRBD2 might be the D (5 bases). The V end lost 3 bases, the J end lost 11 bases, and 17 bases lay between the germline ends. Germline V gene data show CDR1 as DFQATT and CDR2 as SNEGSKA (reference sequence). The CDR3 is made up of 12 amino acids. CDR3 in DNA: TGCAGTGCTAGTGGACTCTCCTACGTGGAGTACTTC. This translates into CSASGLSYVEYF.

As concerns this clonotype: A read error is likely, as this CDR3 ends without the conserved phenylalanine or tryptophan. This chain joins TRBV11-3 and TRBJ2-1, with 8 bases fitting TRBD1. V trimming: 4 bases; J trimming: 4 bases; junction bases outside the gene matches: 9. Per the germline V gene, CDR1 is SGHNT and CDR2 is YENEEA. The CDR3 loop spans 16 amino acids. CDR3 sequence (DNA): TGTGCCAGCAGCTCCCGCCATAGGACAGGGTACAATGAGCAGTTCATC. Amino acid sequence: CASSSRHRTGYNEQFI.

As to this clonotype: A read error may account for a junction end that differs from germline. The chain employs TRBV12-3 or TRBV12-4 and TRBJ1-6; no reliable D call. The CDR3 loop spans 13 amino acids. In nucleotides, the CDR3 is TGTGCCAACAGAGTCGTGGCTAATCCACCCCTCCACTTT. It yields the protein CANRVVANPPLHF.

As to this clonotype: A much larger clone is a single base away; this may be a read error. The chain combines TRBV20-1 with TRBJ1-1; 7 bases are shared with TRBD1. V was pared by 4 bases and J by 6 bases, with 8 bases of the junction left unmatched. CDR3 size: 13 residues. Germline CDR1 reads DFQATT; CDR2 reads SNEGSKA (reference sequence). The CDR3, as DNA: TGCAGTGCTATGGCAGGGGGGGGCTCTGAAGCTTTCTTT. Translated: CSAMAGGGSEAFF.

As concerns this clonotype: The conserved closing phenylalanine or tryptophan is absent in this CDR3, likely reflecting a read error. The chain combines TRBV11-2 with TRBJ2-1, with a tentative D call TRBD1 (6 bases). This CDR3 has 17 amino acids. The V and J ends lost 8 bases and 7 bases respectively, with 27 bases between them. Germline assignment: CDR1 SGHAT and CDR2 FQNNGV. The DNA of the CDR3 is TGTGCCAGCGGCTCACACGAACAGGGTTTACGGTTGAATGAGCAGTTCCTC. Encoded protein: CASGSHEQGLRLNEQFL.

This chain uses TRBV6-5 with TRBJ2-7; D may correspond to TRBD1 or TRBD2 (5 bases each). CDR3 size: 15 residues. Germline V CDR1 and CDR2: MNHEY, SVGAGI. The V and J ends lost 7 bases and 3 bases respectively, with 19 bases between them. The CDR3 sequence: CASNNGGVTRYEQYF. The CDR3 nucleotides are TGTGCCAGCAACAATGGGGGAGTTACTCGCTACGAGCAGTACTTC.

The chain has TRBV5-4 and TRBJ1-4; no clear D. The CDR3 totals 16 residues. Deletions cut 4 bases from V and 2 bases from J, with 15 bases between. In germline, CDR1 is SGHNT, CDR2 YYREEE (reference sequence). The CDR3 sequence is CASSTGRAGTNEKLFF. DNA for the CDR3: TGTGCCAGCAGCACTGGTAGGGCGGGCACTAATGAAAAACTGTTTTTT.

V usage is TRBV7-9 and J usage is TRBJ2-6; D is ambiguous. Germline CDR1 is SEHNR and CDR2 is FQNEAQ (reference sequence). The V end was cut by 5 bases, the J end by 2 bases, with 16 bases between. This CDR3 has 17 residues. DNA for the CDR3: TGTGCCAGCAGCGCCGCTACGCTAATTGCTGGGGCCAACGTCCTGACTTTC. It is translated as CASSAATLIAGANVLTF.

Points on this clonotype: A read error may be the cause here, since a much bigger clone is one base away. The genes are TRBV20-1 and TRBJ2-1; D is possibly TRBD2 (5 bases). Germline values: CDR1 DFQATT, CDR2 SNEGSKA (reference sequence). The CDR3 sequence is 14 residues long. CDR3 DNA sequence: TGCAATGCTAGTACTGGAGGATTGTCCAATGAGCAGTTCTTC. Encoded protein: CNASTGGLSNEQFF.

Many counts were recorded for this clonotype. This chain connects TRBV11-2 to TRBJ2-1; 11 nucleotides line up with TRBD2. CDR3 length equals 15 residues. V shed 11 bases and J 6 bases; nucleotides not matched to a gene: 12. Germline assignment: CDR1 SGHAT and CDR2 FQNNGV. The CDR3 region is CAGAGSGGAGNEQFF. CDR3 bases: TGTGCCGGAGCGGGTAGCGGGGGGGCGGGCAATGAGCAGTTCTTC. Filled out from reference TRBV11-2 and TRBJ2-1, the complete variable domain reads EAGVAQSPRYKIIEKRQSVAFWCNPISGHATLYWYQQILGQGPKLLIQFQNNGVVDDSQLPKDRFSAERLKGVDSTLKIQPAKLEDSAVYLCAGAGSGGAGNEQFFGPGTRLTVL.

This sequence joins TRBV11-3 and TRBJ1-4; tentative D call: TRBD1 (5 bases). Germline CDR1 reads SGHNT; CDR2 reads YENEEA. The CDR3 is made up of 13 amino acids. Trimming removed 7 bases from V and 8 bases from J, with 14 bases in between. CDR3 sequence: CASMGHDREKLFF. In nucleotides, the CDR3 is TGTGCCAGCATGGGGCATGATCGAGAAAAACTGTTTTTT.

In this sample, this clonotype turned up a few times. The CDR3 carries no conserved terminal phenylalanine or tryptophan, so it likely arises from a read error. This chain links TRBV11-2 with TRBJ2-2; no definite D call. The V and J ends lost 0 bases and 8 bases respectively, with 7 bases between them. Germline V gene lookup returns CDR1 SGHAT and CDR2 FQNNGV. CDR3 size: 13 residues. In DNA, the CDR3 is TGTGCCAGCAGCTTAGAAGCGAATGGGGAGCTGTTTTAT. Its translation is CASSLEANGELFY.

A word on this clonotype: A much larger clonotype is one base distant, so this may be a read error. V is TRBV12-3 or TRBV12-4 and J is TRBJ2-7; 8 bases match TRBD1. There are 15 residues in the CDR3. The junction had 8 bases not matched to a gene; V was cut back by 6 bases and J by 1 base. The CDR3 is CASSQTGDVSYEQYF. The CDR3 bases are TGTGCCAGCAGCCAGACAGGGGACGTTTCCTACGAGCAGTACTTC.

This clonotype was seen many times. The rearrangement uses TRBV6-1 and TRBJ2-1, with D maybe TRBD2 (6 bases). Germline CDR1 and CDR2: MNHNS and SASEGT. V lost 6 bases and J lost 4, with 13 bases in between. This CDR3 is built from 14 residues. CDR3 residues: CASRGDFLYNEQFF. The CDR3 DNA is TGTGCCAGCAGGGGGGACTTTTTATACAATGAGCAGTTCTTC.

V and J are TRBV11-3 and TRBJ2-4; no firm D call. CDR1 SGHNT and CDR2 YENEEA come from the germline V gene. The CDR3 length is 13 residues. Between the trimmed V and J ends, which lost 6 bases and 6 bases, there was a span of 12 bases. CDR3 residues: CASRAAWTNIQYF. Written as DNA, the CDR3 is TGTGCCAGCAGGGCCGCTTGGACAAACATTCAGTACTTC. The variable domain in full, completed from reference TRBV11-3 and TRBJ2-4, reads EAGVVQSPRYKIIEKKQPVAFWCNPISGHNTLYWYLQNLGQGPELLIRYENEEAVDDSQLPKDRFSAERLKGVDSTLKIQPAELGDSAVYLCASRAAWTNIQYFGAGTRLSVL.

This chain links TRBV4-3 with TRBJ1-4; 7 bases align to TRBD1. The CDR3 has 17 residues. Per germline, CDR1 LGHNA and CDR2 YSLEER. After removal of 2 bases from V and 7 bases from J, the junction contained 13 bases not matched to a gene. The CDR3 here is CASSQPKWGQKGEKLFF. CDR3 in DNA: TGCGCCAGCAGCCAACCGAAATGGGGACAGAAGGGTGAAAAACTGTTTTTT.

A word on this clonotype: This may come from a read error, since a much larger clone is one base off. The chain uses TRBV7-8 and TRBJ1-3; D not certain. Germline CDR1 is SGHVS and CDR2 is FQNEAQ. The CDR3 contains 13 residues. The V and J ends lost 5 bases and 4 bases respectively, with 9 bases between them. This chain's CDR3 is CASSKWSGNTIYF. The CDR3 nucleotides read TGTGCCAGCAGCAAATGGTCCGGAAACACCATATATTTT.

Points on this clonotype: Because it lacks the conserved phenylalanine or tryptophan at the end, this CDR3 is likely a read error. The genes are TRBV10-2 and TRBJ2-5, with 7 bases fitting TRBD2. From germline, CDR1 is WSHSY and CDR2 SAAADI. The V and J ends lost 10 bases and 0 bases, in that order; junction bases with no gene match: 8. The CDR3 runs to 14 residues. The DNA of the CDR3 is TGCGCCAACAGATGGGGGGGGTACCAAGAGACCCAGTACTTG. As protein: CANRWGGYQETQYL.

Note on this clonotype: The germline gene is not matched at one end of the junction; a read error may be the cause. This sequence joins TRBV6-1 and TRBJ2-7, with D unresolved. Germline lookup yields CDR1 MNHNS and CDR2 SASEGT. CDR3 length: 12 amino acids. The CDR3 DNA sequence: TGTACCAGCAGTTACCCTCCTCACGAGCAGTACTTC. It yields the protein CTSSYPPHEQYF.

With respect to this clonotype: A read error may produce the germline difference seen at one junction end. This chain uses TRBV5-4 with TRBJ2-7, with D possibly matching TRBD2 (6 bases). Germline values: CDR1 SGHNT, CDR2 YYREEE (reference sequence). The CDR3 consists of 15 residues. In nucleotides, the CDR3 is TGTGCCAGCAGCTTATGGGGGGTAGGATTCTACGAGCAGTACTTT. Its translation: CASSLWGVGFYEQYF.

Concerning this clonotype: A clone one base away is much larger, so this may be a read error. J is TRBJ2-2 and V is TRBV6-2 or TRBV6-3, with a weak D call TRBD1 (6 bases). This CDR3 contains 15 residues. In germline, CDR1 is MNHEY, CDR2 SVGEGT. CDR3 in amino acids: CASSALGGDTGELLF. The CDR3 DNA reads as TGTGCCAGCAGTGCATTAGGGGGTGACACCGGGGAGCTGCTTTTT.

Remarks on this clonotype: It may be a read error: a sequence one base away is much more abundant. The V call is TRBV20-1, the J call TRBJ2-2; 9 positions agree with TRBD2. CDR1 is DFQATT and CDR2 is SNEGSKA in the germline V gene (reference sequence). This CDR3 is 14 amino acids long. In DNA form, the CDR3 reads TGCACTGCTAGAGATCTGCGGGGGGGCGGGGAGCTGTTTTTT. Translated, it gives CTARDLRGGGELFF.

The chain combines TRBV12-3 or TRBV12-4 with TRBJ1-6; D gene unclear. There are 14 residues in the CDR3. Deletions cut 7 bases from V and 9 bases from J, with 16 bases between. The CDR3 DNA sequence: TGTGCCAGCAATCAGGACTCTAGGATTTCACCCCTCCACTTT. Translating it yields CASNQDSRISPLHF.

About this clonotype: This may be a read error, as it is one base from a much larger clone. This chain uses TRBV29-1 with TRBJ1-2, with 7 bases fitting TRBD1. The CDR3 length is 11 residues. Unmatched junction bases numbered 8, after V lost 7 bases and J lost 9 bases. The germline V gene encodes CDR1 SQVTM and CDR2 ANQGSEA. This chain's CDR3 is CSGWQGGCYTF. CDR3 sequence (DNA): TGCAGCGGATGGCAGGGGGGTTGCTACACCTTC. The full variable domain, its missing parts supplied by reference TRBV29-1 and TRBJ1-2, is SAVISQKPSRDICQRGTSLTIQCQVDSQVTMMFWYRQQPGQSLTLIATANQGSEATYESGFVIDKFPISRPNLTFSTLTVSNMSPEDSSIYLCSGWQGGCYTFGSGTRLTVV.